This TCR beta chain appears in the sequencing data of a study of PD-1 blockade in classical Hodgkin lymphoma. Clones were read by immunoSEQ multiplex PCR, and TCRdb kept only the in-frame ones, dropping some. The top ten clones hold about an eighth of a sample with approximately 37,000 clones, just under 80% of them seen once. Each patient experienced a relapse that followed autologous stem cell transplantation, and brentuximab vedotin exposure varied. The germline gives CDR1 LNHDA, CDR2 SQIVND (reference sequence). The CDR3 runs to 16 residues. The ends lost 5 bases at V and 5 bases at J; junction bases unmatched: 9.

Here the sequenced sample was peripheral blood mononuclear cells (PBMCs), taken at baseline. The rearrangement joins TRBV19 to TRBJ2-5, with 12 bases matching TRBD2. The clonotype originates from a human donor with classical Hodgkin lymphoma. CDR3 nucleotides: TGTGCCAGTAGTTATACTAGCGGGGGGCCATGGGAGACCCAGTACTTC. Amino acid sequence: CASSYTSGGPWETQYF.